This T cell receptor (beta chain) was recovered during a study of neurological immune-mediated disorders. Study results and limitations: HTLV-1-associated myelopathy had the most TCR clonal expansion, whereas multiple sclerosis had the least (lower than in healthy controls).

With 10-nucleotide random UMIs, 5'RACE was used to make the cDNA. From the 5' RACE reads, TCRdb called clonotypes with MiXCR, one entry per CDR3 protein. The sample includes 50,000 to 80,000 distinct CDR3 sequences, less than 5.5% of them seen just once. There are many counts of this clonotype. The antigen is not known. Trimming removed 2 bases at V and 2 bases at J, with 7 bases between. Germline V gene data show CDR1 as SGHRS and CDR2 as YFSETQ. The CDR3 length is 13 residues. This chain uses TRBV5-1 with TRBJ2-5; weak D call: TRBD2 (5 bases). This sequence originates from a young man with multiple sclerosis. Specimen: PBMCs. The CDR3 nucleotides are TGCGCCAGCAGCTTCAGCGGACAAGAGACCCAGTACTTC. Protein product: CASSFSGQETQYF.